One and the same sample provided the 29 T cell receptor beta chains below, sequenced in a study of cytomegalovirus exposure and HLA in healthy donors. 60 Vbeta and 13 Jbeta primers were used in PCR. Clones were read by immunoSEQ multiplex PCR, and TCRdb kept only the in-frame ones, dropping some. The data contain around 160,000 clones, 70% to 90% of them singletons. The sequenced sample consisted of PBMCs. These receptor sequences come from a young man in good health and CMV-seropositive.

In DNA, the CDR3 is TGCGCCAGCAGCCAAGATGGGCTTAGCGGGGGGGGAAATGAGCAGTTCTTC. Its translation: CASSQDGLSGGGNEQFF. V gene TRBV4-3 combines with J gene TRBJ2-1, with TRBD2 identical over 11 bases. Germline CDR1 reads LGHNA; CDR2 reads YSLEER. The J segment lost 7 bases and the V segment lost 0 bases, leaving 8 bases of the junction unmatched. This CDR3 has 17 amino acids.

The genes are TRBV7-6 and TRBJ2-5; the D is unclear. TRBJ2-7 explains the end of the DNA better; the J call may be wrong. Germline CDR1 and CDR2: SGHVS and FNYEAQ. This CDR3 comprises 14 residues. CDR3 region: CASSVGDDSYEQYF. The CDR3, as DNA: TGTGCCAGCAGCGTAGGAGATGACTCCTACGAGCAGTACTTC.

The chain is built from TRBV29-1 and TRBJ2-5, with a weak D call TRBD1 (5 bases). Germline V gene data show CDR1 as SQVTM and CDR2 as ANQGSEA. This CDR3 has 12 residues. Trimming left V 3 bases short and J 10 bases short, with 15 bases between. CDR3 DNA: TGCAGCGTTGAGGCAGGGTCCCCCCGCCAGTACTTC. It yields the protein CSVEAGSPRQYF.

Note on this clone: The same CDR3 is also encoded by other DNA sequences in this sample. This sequence joins TRBV19 and TRBJ1-1; D not resolved. Germline V gene lookup returns CDR1 LNHDA and CDR2 SQIVND (reference sequence). V was cut by 1 base and J by 5 bases, with 8 bases left in between. The CDR3 runs 13 residues. The CDR3 sequence is CASSIARGTEAFF. In DNA form, the CDR3 reads TGTGCCAGTAGTATAGCACGAGGGACTGAAGCTTTCTTT.

The CDR3 spells CASSYSGGSPGTQYF. The CDR3 DNA sequence: TGTGCCAGCAGCTATAGCGGGGGGTCCCCAGGTACGCAGTATTTT. The chain has TRBV11-3 and TRBJ2-3; 10 bases are shared with TRBD2. Unmatched junction bases numbered 9, after V lost 4 bases and J lost 8 bases. CDR1 is SGHNT and CDR2 is YENEEA in the germline V gene. This CDR3 has 15 residues.

The rearrangement uses TRBV9 and TRBJ2-1, with 8 bases matching TRBD2. The V and J ends lost 4 bases and 8 bases, in that order; junction bases with no gene match: 8. Germline CDR1 SGDLS, CDR2 YYNGEE. The CDR3 consists of 14 residues. The DNA of the CDR3 is TGTGCCAGCAGCCCTCGCGGGGGGTTCGATGAGCAGTTCTTC. Translating it yields CASSPRGGFDEQFF. The full variable domain, with the rest looked up from reference TRBV9 and TRBJ2-1, is DSGVTQTPKHLITATGQRVTLRCSPRSGDLSVYWYQQSLDQGLQFLIQYYNGEERAKGNILERFSAQQFPDLHSELNLSSLELGDSALYFCASSPRGGFDEQFFGPGTRLTVL.

This clone was seen a handful of times. The gene calls are TRBV23-1 and TRBJ1-5; D remains unclear. TRBV23-1 is an open reading frame whose function is uncertain. The CDR3 is made up of 9 amino acids. Trimming removed 8 bases at V and 15 bases at J, with 11 bases between. CDR3 DNA sequence: TGCGCCAGCGGGGAGCCCTGGCATTTT. Encoded protein: CASGEPWHF.

V and J are TRBV5-6 and TRBJ1-1; D not certain. The CDR3 extends over 12 amino acids. V was trimmed by 0 bases and J by 11 bases, leaving 11 bases between them. Germline lookup yields CDR1 SGHDT and CDR2 YYEEEE. The CDR3 here is CASSLAEGYAFF. CDR3 DNA: TGTGCCAGCAGCTTGGCGGAGGGATACGCTTTCTTT.

The chain combines TRBV6-5 with TRBJ2-1; perhaps TRBD1 as D (5 bases). CDR1 and CDR2 from the germline V gene are MNHEY and SVGAGI. The CDR3 has 11 residues. The V and J ends lost 6 bases and 10 bases respectively, with 10 bases between them. The CDR3 bases are TGTGCCAGCAGAAGGGGCCGGGAGCAGTTCTTC. Its protein product is CASRRGREQFF.

The V call is TRBV6-1, the J call TRBJ2-1; D uncertain. The CDR3 loop spans 16 amino acids. The germline V gene encodes CDR1 MNHNS and CDR2 SASEGT. Between the trimmed V and J ends, which lost 1 base and 8 bases, there was a span of 18 bases. CDR3 sequence reads: CASSEGPRTGFHEQFF. The CDR3 nucleotides read TGTGCCAGCAGTGAAGGTCCCAGAACGGGTTTCCATGAGCAGTTCTTC.

DNA for the CDR3: TGTGCCAGCAGCCCAGCGGGGCCTAGCGGGGTGCTTGATACGCAGTATTTT. Translation gives CASSPAGPSGVLDTQYF. The rearrangement joins TRBV5-4 to TRBJ2-3; TRBD2 agrees at 9 bases. Germline V lookup: CDR1 SGHNT, CDR2 YYREEE (reference sequence). With 4 bases clipped from V and 6 bases from J, the junction kept 15 bases outside the gene matches. This CDR3 contains 17 residues.

This chain uses TRBV6-6 with TRBJ1-2, with 9 positions matching TRBD1. Germline CDR1 is MNHNY and CDR2 is SVGAGI (reference sequence). The CDR3 runs to 12 residues. V trimming: 7 bases; J trimming: 5 bases; junction bases outside the gene matches: 2. CDR3: CASTGTGYGYTF. In DNA, the CDR3 is TGTGCCAGCACCGGGACAGGGTATGGCTACACCTTC.

This clone appeared a single time. The chain carries TRBV14 and TRBJ1-6; D unresolved. V lost 3 bases, J lost 10 bases, and 13 bases lay in between. In germline, CDR1 is SGHDN, CDR2 FVKESK. This CDR3 has 14 residues. The CDR3 DNA reads TGTGCCAGCAGCCACGATCTCAGAGGATCACCCCTCCACTTT. Its protein is CASSHDLRGSPLHF. Variable domain in full (rest from reference TRBV14 and TRBJ1-6): EAGVTQFPSHSVIEKGQTVTLRCDPISGHDNLYWYRRVMGKEIKFLLHFVKESKQDESGMPNNRFLAERTGGTYSTLKVQPAELEDSGVYFCASSHDLRGSPLHFGNGTRLTVT.

V is TRBV18 and J is TRBJ2-7, with 11 bases aligning to TRBD2. The trim removed 3 bases at V and 4 bases at J, leaving 2 bases unmatched. The germline gives CDR1 KGHSH, CDR2 LQKENI. This CDR3 has 14 residues. CDR3 residues: CASSPSGGGYEQYF. The CDR3, as DNA: TGTGCCAGCTCACCTAGCGGGGGGGGGTACGAGCAGTACTTC.

The genes are TRBV12-5 and TRBJ2-1, with D maybe TRBD2 (6 bases). Germline-derived CDR1 and CDR2 are LGHNT and FRNRAP. V lost 3 bases, J lost 4 bases, and 10 bases lay in between. The CDR3 has 14 amino acids. The CDR3 DNA follows: TGTGCTAGTGGTTTCGGGACTCCTTACAATGAGCAGTTCTTC. Amino acids: CASGFGTPYNEQFF.

The chain links TRBV15 to TRBJ2-1; D is perhaps TRBD1 (6 bases). Germline V gene data show CDR1 as LNHNV and CDR2 as YYDKDF (reference sequence). The CDR3 spans 13 residues. V lost 1 base to trimming and J lost 6 bases, with 7 bases between them. The CDR3 loop reads CATSRGGLNEQFF. In DNA, the CDR3 is TGTGCCACCAGCAGAGGGGGGCTCAATGAGCAGTTCTTC. The whole variable domain, remainder taken from reference TRBV15 and TRBJ2-1, is DAMVIQNPRYQVTQFGKPVTLSCSQTLNHNVMYWYQQKSSQAPKLLFHYYDKDFNNEADTPDNFQSRRPNTSFCFLDIRSPGLGDTAMYLCATSRGGLNEQFFGPGTRLTVL.

The V gene is TRBV12-1, the J gene TRBJ2-3; the D segment call TRBD2 is taken from the table without a DNA check. TRBV12-1 is assigned pseudogene status. The CDR3 spans 17 residues. CDR3: CASRPTSGGFGTDTQYF. The CDR3 coding sequence is TGTGCCAGCAGACCAACTAGCGGGGGGTTCGGAACAGATACGCAGTATTTT.

The CDR3 region is CASRLTGRYTEAFF. The CDR3 nucleotides are TGTGCCAGCAGATTGACAGGCCGATACACTGAAGCTTTCTTT. The chain employs TRBV25-1 and TRBJ1-1; TRBD1 might be the D (6 bases). CDR1 and CDR2 from the germline V gene are MGHDK and SYGVNS. V dropped 6 bases and J dropped 3 bases, with 14 bases sitting between them. The CDR3 length is 14 residues.

The chain combines TRBV7-9 with TRBJ2-1; D possibly corresponds to TRBD2 (6 bases). The CDR3 runs 16 residues. V dropped 0 bases and J dropped 5 bases, with 14 bases sitting between them. In germline, CDR1 is SEHNR, CDR2 FQNEAQ (reference sequence). In DNA, the CDR3 is TGTGCCAGCAGCTTAGCGGTGGGGGACTGGGACAATGAGCAGTTCTTC. Translation gives CASSLAVGDWDNEQFF.

This sequence joins TRBV7-2 and TRBJ1-2; D is ambiguous. The CDR3 sequence is 14 residues long. CDR1 and CDR2 from the germline V gene are SGHTA and FQGNSA. V dropped 2 bases and J dropped 2 bases, with 9 bases sitting between them. The DNA for the CDR3 is TGTGCCAGCAGCTTAATTCCAGAAAACTATGGCTACACCTTC. Encoded protein: CASSLIPENYGYTF.

The chain recombines TRBV19 with TRBJ2-2; D not certain. Trimming cost V 2 bases and J 5 bases, with 9 bases left between them. The CDR3 is 14 residues long. CDR1 is LNHDA and CDR2 is SQIVND in the germline V gene (reference sequence). The CDR3, as DNA: TGTGCCAGTAGTATAAACCTCGCGACCGGGGAGCTGTTTTTT. Residues: CASSINLATGELFF. Full variable domain (missing parts from reference TRBV19 and TRBJ2-2): DGGITQSPKYLFRKEGQNVTLSCEQNLNHDAMYWYRQDPGQGLRLIYYSQIVNDFQKGDIAEGYSVSREKKESFPLTVTSAQKNPTAFYLCASSINLATGELFFGEGSRLTVL.

The chain employs TRBV27 and TRBJ2-7; the match to TRBD1 covers 8 bases. The CDR3 is 15 residues long. Germline values: CDR1 MNHEY, CDR2 SMNVEV (reference sequence). V lost 5 bases, J lost 0 bases, and 6 bases stayed unmatched. The CDR3 DNA reads TGTGCCAGCAGTCCCTCGACAGGGGCCTCCTACGAGCAGTACTTC. Translated, it gives CASSPSTGASYEQYF.

This sequence joins TRBV6-6 and TRBJ2-1; 7 bases agree with TRBD1. CDR3 length: 14 amino acids. Per germline, CDR1 MNHNY and CDR2 SVGAGI (reference sequence). Trimming cost V 8 bases and J 6 bases; bases outside gene matches: 10. The chain's CDR3 is CASASGQFPNEQFF. The CDR3 nucleotides read TGTGCCAGCGCGTCGGGACAGTTTCCCAATGAGCAGTTCTTC.

This chain connects TRBV11-2 to TRBJ2-7; D is possibly TRBD2 (6 bases). V was trimmed by 5 bases and J by 6 bases, leaving 8 bases between them. The germline gives CDR1 SGHAT, CDR2 FQNNGV. The CDR3 is made up of 11 amino acids. The CDR3 bases are TGTGCCAGCAGCGCCGGGGGCGAGCAGTACTTC. This encodes CASSAGGEQYF.

This rearrangement joins TRBV7-2 to TRBJ1-4; D gene uncertain. The CDR3 covers 16 residues. Germline CDR1 and CDR2: SGHTA and FQGNSA. V shed 1 base and J shed 8 bases, with 17 bases lying between them. The chain's CDR3 is CASSLGLGRVGEKLFF. CDR3 nucleotide sequence: TGTGCCAGCAGCTTAGGGTTGGGGAGGGTAGGGGAAAAACTGTTTTTT.

The chain couples TRBV10-3 to TRBJ1-2, with D maybe TRBD1 (6 bases). V lost 7 bases to trimming and J lost 6 bases, with 12 bases between them. The V gene's germline CDR1 is ENHRY and CDR2 SYGVKD. The CDR3 length is 12 residues. CDR3 bases: TGTGCCATCACCGAGGACAGCCATGGCTACACCTTC. It yields the protein CAITEDSHGYTF.

CDR3: CASSEDSGGQNTDTQYF. For the CDR3, the DNA is TGTGCCAGCAGTGAAGATAGCGGGGGGCAGAACACAGATACGCAGTATTTT. The rearrangement links TRBV6-1 to TRBJ2-3; 10 nucleotides agree with TRBD2. Germline V lookup: CDR1 MNHNS, CDR2 SASEGT. Trimming removed 1 base from V and 2 bases from J; junction bases left unmatched: 6. The CDR3 consists of 17 residues.

This clone was picked up many times. The rearrangement links TRBV5-8 to TRBJ1-5; no clear D gene. Germline-derived CDR1 and CDR2 are SGHTS and YDEGEE. Trimming removed 3 bases at V and 4 bases at J, with 8 bases between. The CDR3 spans 13 residues. The CDR3 sequence is CASSSQFNQPQHF. The CDR3 DNA follows: TGTGCCAGCAGCTCCCAATTTAATCAGCCCCAGCATTTT.

This chain joins TRBV30 and TRBJ1-4, with 8 bases matching TRBD1. The germline CDR1 and CDR2 sequences are GTSNPN and SVGIG (reference sequence). The trim removed 5 bases at V and 4 bases at J, leaving 12 bases unmatched. The CDR3 runs 16 residues. CDR3 sequence: CAWGNAGQGGNEKLFF. CDR3 coding DNA: TGTGCCTGGGGAAACGCTGGACAGGGAGGTAATGAAAAACTGTTTTTT. Together with reference TRBV30 and TRBJ1-4, the CDR3 gives the full variable domain: SQTIHQWPATLVQPVGSPLSLECTVEGTSNPNLYWYRQAAGRGLQLLFYSVGIGQISSEVPQNLSASRPQDRQFILSSKKLLLSDSGFYLCAWGNAGQGGNEKLFFGSGTQLSVL.